This T cell receptor beta chain was found in a study of cytomegalovirus exposure and HLA in healthy donors. PCR amplification relied on 60 Vbeta primers (plus 13 Jbeta primers). Method: immunoSEQ multiplex PCR; TCRdb's copy keeps in-frame clones and lacks some. This sample has around 150,000 clones; approximately 84% occur once, and the top ten carry about 2%. This sequence was found in a man between 18 and 35 years old in good health and CMV-seropositive. The sequencing input was PBMCs.

The CDR3 loop reads CASSRLAGQGIGELFF. For the CDR3, the DNA is TGTGCCAGCTCACGTCTTGCCGGACAGGGCATAGGGGAGCTGTTTTTT. The V call is TRBV18, the J call TRBJ2-2; 8 bases align to TRBD1. V was pared by 4 bases and J by 8 bases, with 12 bases of the junction left unmatched. Germline values: CDR1 KGHSH, CDR2 LQKENI. The CDR3 consists of 16 residues.